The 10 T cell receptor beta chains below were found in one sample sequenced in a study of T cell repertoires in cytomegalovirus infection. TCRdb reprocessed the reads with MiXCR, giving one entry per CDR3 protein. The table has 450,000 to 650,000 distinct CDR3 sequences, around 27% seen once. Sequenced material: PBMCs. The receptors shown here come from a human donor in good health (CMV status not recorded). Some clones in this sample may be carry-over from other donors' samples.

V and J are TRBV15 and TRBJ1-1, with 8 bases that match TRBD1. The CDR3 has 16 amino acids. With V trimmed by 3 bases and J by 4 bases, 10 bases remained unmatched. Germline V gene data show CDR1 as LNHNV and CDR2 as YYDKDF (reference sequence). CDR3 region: CATSRAKTGERTEAFF. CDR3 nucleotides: TGTGCCACCAGCAGGGCCAAGACAGGGGAGCGCACTGAAGCTTTCTTT.

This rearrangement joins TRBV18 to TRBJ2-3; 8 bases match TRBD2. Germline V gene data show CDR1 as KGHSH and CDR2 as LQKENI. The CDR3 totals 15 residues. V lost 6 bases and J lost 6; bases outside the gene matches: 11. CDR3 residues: CASSPGSGMVDTQYF. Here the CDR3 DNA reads TGTGCCAGCTCCCCGGGTAGCGGGATGGTGGATACGCAGTATTTT.

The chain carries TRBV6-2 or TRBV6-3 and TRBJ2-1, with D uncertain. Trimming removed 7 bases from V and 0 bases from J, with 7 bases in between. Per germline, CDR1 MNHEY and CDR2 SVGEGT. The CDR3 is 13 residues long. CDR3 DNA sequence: TGTGCCAGCACACTACCCTCCTACAATGAGCAGTTCTTC. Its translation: CASTLPSYNEQFF.

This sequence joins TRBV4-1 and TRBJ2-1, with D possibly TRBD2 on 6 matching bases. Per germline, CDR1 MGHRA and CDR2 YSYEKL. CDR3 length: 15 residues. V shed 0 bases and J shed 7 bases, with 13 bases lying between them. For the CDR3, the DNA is TGCGCCAGCAGCCAAGAGGAGGGCGGGATGAATGAGCAGTTCTTC. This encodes CASSQEEGGMNEQFF.

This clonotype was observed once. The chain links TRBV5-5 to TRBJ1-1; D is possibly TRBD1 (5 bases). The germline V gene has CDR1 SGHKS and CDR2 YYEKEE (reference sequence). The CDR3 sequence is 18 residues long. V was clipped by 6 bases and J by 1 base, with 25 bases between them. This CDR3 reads CASKRTTGGDLGNTEAFF. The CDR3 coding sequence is TGTGCCAGCAAAAGGACAACAGGAGGGGATCTGGGGAACACTGAAGCTTTCTTT.

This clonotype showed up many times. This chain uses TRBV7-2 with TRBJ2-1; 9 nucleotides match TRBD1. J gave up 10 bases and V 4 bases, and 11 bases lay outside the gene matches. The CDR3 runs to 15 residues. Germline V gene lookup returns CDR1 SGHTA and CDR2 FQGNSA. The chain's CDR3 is CASSYGTGIAWEQFF. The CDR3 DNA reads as TGTGCCAGCAGCTATGGGACAGGGATAGCCTGGGAGCAGTTCTTC. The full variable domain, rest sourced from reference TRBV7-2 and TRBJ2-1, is GAGVSQSPSNKVTEKGKDVELRCDPISGHTALYWYRQSLGQGLEFLIYFQGNSAPDKSGLPSDRFSAERTGGSVSTLTIQRTQQEDSAVYLCASSYGTGIAWEQFFGPGTRLTVL.

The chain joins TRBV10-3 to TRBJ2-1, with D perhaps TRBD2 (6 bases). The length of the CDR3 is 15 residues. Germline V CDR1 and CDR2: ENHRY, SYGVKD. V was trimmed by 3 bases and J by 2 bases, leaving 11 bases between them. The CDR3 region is CAISDQAGAYNEQFF. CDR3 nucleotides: TGTGCCATCAGTGACCAAGCGGGTGCCTACAATGAGCAGTTCTTC.

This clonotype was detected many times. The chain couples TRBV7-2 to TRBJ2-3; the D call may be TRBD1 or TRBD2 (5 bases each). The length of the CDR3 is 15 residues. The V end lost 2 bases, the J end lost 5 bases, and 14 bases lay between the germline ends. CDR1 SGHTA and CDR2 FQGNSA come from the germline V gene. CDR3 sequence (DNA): TGTGCCAGCAGCTTACTTGGGGGAGAGGGAGATACGCAGTATTTT. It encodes CASSLLGGEGDTQYF.

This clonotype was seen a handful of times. DNA of the CDR3: TGTGCCAGCAGTCGACAGGGGAAGAAGAATGAAAAACTGTTTTTT. It translates to CASSRQGKKNEKLFF. V is TRBV6-6 and J is TRBJ1-4; 8 bases line up with TRBD1. Germline V gene lookup returns CDR1 MNHNY and CDR2 SVGAGI (reference sequence). This CDR3 comprises 15 residues. The J segment lost 5 bases and the V segment lost 5 bases, leaving 7 bases of the junction unmatched.

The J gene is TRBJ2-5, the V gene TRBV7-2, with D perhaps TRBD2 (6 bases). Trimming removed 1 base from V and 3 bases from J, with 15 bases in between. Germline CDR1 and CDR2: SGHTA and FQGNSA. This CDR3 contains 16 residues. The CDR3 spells CASSLDGRAGKETQYF. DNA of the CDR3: TGTGCCAGCAGCTTAGATGGGCGGGCGGGAAAAGAGACCCAGTACTTC.